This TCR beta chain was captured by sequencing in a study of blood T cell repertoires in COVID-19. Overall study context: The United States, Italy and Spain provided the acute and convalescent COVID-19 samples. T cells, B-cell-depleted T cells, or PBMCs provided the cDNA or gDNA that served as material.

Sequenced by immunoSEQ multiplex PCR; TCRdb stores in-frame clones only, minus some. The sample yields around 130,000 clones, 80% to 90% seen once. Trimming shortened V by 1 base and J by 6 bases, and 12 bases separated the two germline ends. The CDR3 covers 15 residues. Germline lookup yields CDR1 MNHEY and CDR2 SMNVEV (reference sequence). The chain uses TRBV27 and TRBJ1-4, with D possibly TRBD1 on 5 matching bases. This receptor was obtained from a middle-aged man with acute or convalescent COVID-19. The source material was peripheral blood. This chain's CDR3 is CASSLLGGVDEKLFF. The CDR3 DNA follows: TGTGCCAGCAGTTTATTGGGGGGGGTTGATGAAAAACTGTTTTTT.